This T cell receptor beta chain was observed in a study of blood T cell repertoires in COVID-19. Study summary: Samples representing acute and convalescent COVID-19 were sourced from the United States, Italy and Spain. T cells, B-cell-depleted T cells, or PBMCs supplied cDNA or gDNA.

Germline CDR1 is LNHDA and CDR2 is SQIVND (reference sequence). This CDR3 region has 13 residues. With 4 bases clipped from V and 2 bases from J, the junction kept 2 bases outside the gene matches. As originally analysed: Estimation of nucleated cell counts relied on the amplification of reference gene primers. The table came from immunoSEQ multiplex PCR; TCRdb's copy has only in-frame clones and leaves some out. For V, J and clone size, that table is used; D and trimming come from the DNA. Here the sample spans 150,000 or so clones, roughly 83% being singletons. The sample taken for sequencing was peripheral blood. The rearrangement joins TRBV19 to TRBJ2-7; 7 bases agree with TRBD1. The receptor was derived from a man aged 18-30 years with active or convalescent COVID-19. This CDR3 is CASSTTGPYEQYF. The DNA of the CDR3 is TGTGCCAGTAGTACGACAGGGCCCTACGAGCAGTACTTC.